The clone carrying this T cell receptor (beta chain) appeared once. The antigen is unknown. The PCR employed 60 Vbeta primers together with 13 Jbeta primers. Clones were sequenced by immunoSEQ multiplex PCR, and TCRdb holds only the in-frame ones, with some missing. The table has 150,000 or so clones, around 80% seen once. This sample is part of a study of cytomegalovirus exposure and HLA in healthy donors. Regarding the study as a whole: Listed as cytomegalovirus-associated were 150 to 200 TCR beta chains.

Germline V CDR1 and CDR2: SGHTA, FQGTGA. V trimming: 9 bases; J trimming: 6 bases; junction bases outside the gene matches: 11. This CDR3 has 14 amino acids. The clonotype was recovered from a man aged 40-49 years in good health and CMV-seropositive. Sequenced input: PBMCs. This chain links TRBV7-3 with TRBJ2-7; TRBD1 aligns across 10 bases. The CDR3: CASSPGQGSAEQYF. For the CDR3, the DNA is TGTGCCAGTAGTCCGGGACAGGGGTCGGCCGAGCAGTACTTC.